The present T cell receptor beta chain was sequenced within a study of shared clonotypes between healthy human individuals. Study at large: The study used three CD4 naive, three CD4 memory, two CD8 naive and one CD8 memory plate per donor. Study-wide findings and caveats: Richness estimates generally favored naive over memory subsets.

Profiled with immunoSEQ multiplex PCR; TCRdb holds only in-frame clones, not every one. The profile shows 1.5 million to 1.9 million clones, approximately 98% of them singletons. Trimming shortened V by 5 bases and J by 9 bases, and 26 bases separated the two germline ends. Germline-derived CDR1 and CDR2 are MDHEN and SYDVKM. There are 17 residues in the CDR3. Note on this clone: Its antigen is not identified.

This rearrangement joins TRBV28 to TRBJ2-4; D is perhaps TRBD1 (6 bases). Sequencing was performed on naive CD4+ T cells sorted from blood. Subset meaning: CD45RA+ positively selected. The clonotype was recovered from a young man in good health. The chain's CDR3 is CASSRIADTGTIGIQYF. The CDR3 bases are TGTGCCAGCAGTCGTATCGCCGACACAGGGACCATCGGCATTCAGTACTTC.